One sample yielded the 3 T cell receptor beta chains listed below, sequenced in a study of cytomegalovirus exposure and HLA in healthy donors. The PCR used 60 Vbeta and 13 Jbeta primers. Assay used: immunoSEQ multiplex PCR; TCRdb lists only in-frame clones, some missing. Among fewer than 250,000 clones listed, more than 75% were seen once. Sequencing was carried out using PBMCs. These TCRs come from a male donor in good health and CMV-seropositive.

With regard to this clone: This likely comes from a read error, as the CDR3 has no conserved phenylalanine or tryptophan at its end. The J gene is TRBJ1-5, the V gene TRBV19; a possible D gene is TRBD1 (5 bases). The germline V and J ends were trimmed by 1 base and 7 bases, with 14 bases remaining between them. Germline V gives CDR1 LNHDA, CDR2 SQIVND (reference sequence). The length of the CDR3 is 15 residues. The DNA of the CDR3 is TGTGCCAGTAGTATAGGTCAGGCCGGGGGGCAGCCCCAGCATCTT. This codes for CASSIGQAGGQPQHL.

The chain is built from TRBV7-2 and TRBJ2-3; 8 bases are shared with TRBD2. This CDR3 spans 18 amino acids. The V gene end was trimmed by 2 bases and the J gene end by 4 bases; junction bases not matched to a gene: 14. Germline CDR1 reads SGHTA; CDR2 reads FQGNSA. This CDR3 is CASSLIRGQRGSADTQYF. In nucleotides, the CDR3 is TGTGCCAGCAGCTTAATCCGGGGCCAGCGGGGGTCCGCAGATACGCAGTATTTT.

As regards this clone: Other DNA sequences from this sample encode an identical CDR3 as well. The gene calls are TRBV6-5 and TRBJ1-2; D gene uncertain. V lost 2 bases to trimming and J lost 7 bases, with 5 bases between them. The CDR3 is 11 residues long. Looked up from germline, CDR1 is MNHEY and CDR2 is SVGAGI. In DNA form, the CDR3 reads TGTGCCAGCAGTTACCGGGGTGGCTACACCTTC. As protein: CASSYRGGYTF.